The rows below give T cell receptor beta chains drawn from one sample of a study of blood T cells in healthy people across ages. Using its own MiXCR run on the 5' RACE reads, TCRdb lists one record per CDR3 protein. In the table there are about 800,000 distinct CDR3 sequences, about 42% of which are singletons. The source material was blood. The source is an elderly man in good health. CDR3s leave out the opening cysteine and the closing phenylalanine or tryptophan. The order of the fields is V gene, CDR3 length, CDR3 protein.

V gene: TRBV2; CDR3 length: 12; CDR3 protein: ASSDRGRTYEQY
V gene: TRBV6-1; CDR3 length: 14; CDR3 protein: ASKRAGTGEVYEQY
V gene: TRBV6-6; CDR3 length: 13; CDR3 protein: ASSSSSGSYYEQY
V gene: TRBV29-1; CDR3 length: 10; CDR3 protein: SVRGLGNEQF
V gene: TRBV7-3; CDR3 length: 15; CDR3 protein: ASSLTGSGGGTDTQY
V gene: TRBV7-2; CDR3 length: 12; CDR3 protein: ASSLGRKAYEQY
V gene: TRBV29-1; CDR3 length: 13; CDR3 protein: SVDSGTAYNYGYT
V gene: TRBV15; CDR3 length: 14; CDR3 protein: ATSRTQGLGNQPQH
V gene: TRBV20-1; CDR3 length: 13; CDR3 protein: SAQSNSGDTDTQY
V gene: TRBV28; CDR3 length: 11; CDR3 protein: ASTPTGTPEAF
V gene: TRBV11-2; CDR3 length: 16; CDR3 protein: ASSPVGSGGWAYNEQF
V gene: TRBV28; CDR3 length: 13; CDR3 protein: AGSSQRRAQETQY
V gene: TRBV28; CDR3 length: 13; CDR3 protein: ASSLSGARDNEQF
V gene: TRBV28; CDR3 length: 13; CDR3 protein: ASSLSVGHDYGYT
V gene: TRBV14; CDR3 length: 12; CDR3 protein: ASSLKHSNTEAF
V gene: TRBV29-1; CDR3 length: 10; CDR3 protein: SVDSTYYGYT
V gene: TRBV27; CDR3 length: 13; CDR3 protein: ASRSGQGGSYEQY
V gene: TRBV3-1; CDR3 length: 13; CDR3 protein: ASSQDWQSTDTQY
V gene: TRBV7-3; CDR3 length: 13; CDR3 protein: ASSLNGLSTGELF
V gene: TRBV5-1; CDR3 length: 15; CDR3 protein: ASSLAGMPGGDYGYT